This T cell receptor (beta chain) comes out of a study of Tregs in tolerant kidney transplant recipients. In the study overall: Related graft donors supplied nonmyeloablative bone marrow transplants, and mixed chimerism was transient.

This CDR3 has 15 residues. The J segment lost 6 bases and the V segment lost 4 bases, leaving 7 bases of the junction unmatched. Germline CDR1 and CDR2: SNHLY and FYNNEI. In the case of this clone: Its antigen is as yet unknown.

Whole-study results and caveats: In tolerant patients, donor-specific Tregs outgrew total Tregs, suggesting antigen-driven expansion. The small number of patients limits these findings pending further validation.

Repertoires were generated with immunoSEQ multiplex PCR, while TCRdb's copy carries only in-frame clones and drops some. The sample has about 69,000 clones, 85% to 90% seen once. Thawed PBMCs were FACS-sorted into unstimulated CD4+CD25+CD127- regulatory T cells, CD4+CD25- non-regulatory cells, CD4 and CD8 cells. The V gene is TRBV2, the J gene TRBJ1-5; 9 bases are shared with TRBD1. The origin of this receptor is a human donor who received a combined kidney and bone marrow transplant. The material sequenced was CD4+ T cells from blood, taken before the transplant. CDR3 bases: TGTGCCAGCAGTGGGGGACAGGGAACGTTTCAGCCCCAGCATTTT. It specifies CASSGGQGTFQPQHF.